This T cell receptor (beta chain) was captured by sequencing in a study of cytomegalovirus exposure and HLA in healthy donors (dated by TCRdb to the late 2010s). At the level of the whole study: According to an earlier analysis of 587 of the donors, about 190 million T cells yielded 117 million unique TCR beta sequences and less than 300 Gb of sequence data. An early release that covered roughly 600 HLA-typed donors contained approximately 300 gigabases of sequencing data and 80 million or so unique TCR sequences. Among the roughly 430 genotyped donors, 81% belonged to the genetic ancestry cluster associated with self-reported Caucasian donors. The study was designed to test whether signatures of past pathogen exposure could be identified by cataloging public T cell receptors. The study used immunosequencing to profile the T cell repertoires of around 600 subjects and linked those repertoires to cytomegalovirus serostatus. In addition to the first cohort of 666 subjects, a separate validation cohort of under 150 different subjects was used. To predict cytomegalovirus infection status, the study combined high-throughput TCR immunosequencing, statistical association of individual TCRs with disease status, and machine learning. To study patterns of TCR occurrence, a later analysis re-analyzed previously published TCR beta repertoires from 550 to 800 donors and added high-resolution HLA genotyping. In the later analysis, no new phenotypic data were used to find candidate immune exposures; instead, reliance was placed on TCR beta sequences and their occurrence across donors. To decide whether each TCR beta V gene segment behaved as functional or pseudogenic, an earlier analysis of several hundred of the donors relied on high-throughput TCR beta sequencing. Donor age, sex, ethnicity and CMV serostatus were collected together with the repertoire data. A later genetic analysis took genome-wide SNP genotypes for about 55% of the 666 donors and used that subset as a discovery cohort. All discovery cohort repertoires had been generated on a single sequencing platform. HLA typing covered class I and class II loci at four-digit resolution. Typing coverage differed by locus: A, B, C, DRB1 and DQB1 were typed in roughly 620-630 donors, DQA1 in 500 to 550, DPA1 in over 600, and DPB1 in about 450. Roughly 5 DR-DQ haplotypes were treated as single units for association and clustering because of strong linkage in the cohort. Among 398 genotyped donors of the cohort, an average of roughly 240,000 unique TCR beta nucleotide sequences were sequenced per donor, around a sixth of them non-productive. Here is what the overall study found, with its caveats: Correlated functional status among segregating V segments might reflect linkage disequilibrium, but an unknown experimental factor could not be ruled out. The presence/absence analyses assumed that sequencing depth was roughly uniform across donors, and that assumption may not be true. Broadly in line with IMGT annotations, most TCR beta V segments showed up in productive rearrangements about 87% or about 30% of the time in an earlier analysis of around 600 of the donors. A further reported finding was that TCR beta sequences accurately predicted the HLA-A and HLA-B alleles for most subjects in the first cohort. In a later analysis, the rate of TCR association differed among HLA loci, with DRB1 alleles having the most associated TCRs and HLA-C alleles having the fewest. Compared with the roughly 670-donor mean, donors in an Asian-associated ancestry cluster had fewer N-insertions in productive TCRs, according to a later genetic analysis. The authors suggested that the approach could potentially be extended to other disease states and immunological phenotypes. While some public TCRs were present in many individuals, most TCR sequences turned up only very rarely across donors. Several of the top co-occurrence clusters appeared to be linked to parvovirus B19, influenza, CMV and Epstein-Barr virus, according to a later analysis. A total of 150 to 200 TCR beta chains were listed by the study as associated with cytomegalovirus. The sequencing pipeline was judged likely to have produced a cluster of highly shared sequence variants as a technical artifact. According to a later analysis, most CMV-associated TCR beta chains appeared to be HLA-restricted, and the HLA associations seemed to be driven largely by CMV exposure. Because HLA typing was missing for some donors at each locus, association tests included only the typed subset. For the cohort, immune exposure information was limited to CMV serostatus. This cohort had only TCR beta chains sequenced, and the lack of alpha or paired-chain data limited which features could be detected. Because counts were too low, around 18 rarely observed V segments, including chromosome 9 orphons, were left out of the earlier analysis of 500 to 650 of the donors. Specific HLA alleles were associated with 15,000 to 20,000 TCR beta sequences at a false discovery rate of 0.05 in a later analysis. When HLA alleles, especially DR and DQ, strongly co-occurred, TCR associations were difficult to assign to individual alleles. An association between a missense DCLRE1C variant and V-gene and J-gene trimming of TCR beta chains was found in a later genetic analysis and replicated in an independent cohort. In vitro tests confirmed that a few of the cytomegalovirus-associated TCR beta chains recognize cytomegalovirus antigens. Compared with equally common non-associated chains, HLA-associated TCR beta chains in a later analysis were more clonally expanded and had lower generation probabilities. The classifier was reported to diagnose cytomegalovirus status with high specificity and sensitivity in both the original cohort and the validation cohort. Some IMGT-functional V segments, including TRBV6-2 and TRBV6-3, could not be distinguished by the 87-base-pair reads and were therefore excluded.

Libraries were built with the immunoSEQ multiplex PCR assay. The multiplex PCR relied on a mix of 60 forward primers for TCR Vbeta segments and 13 reverse primers for TCR Jbeta segments. The CDR3 region of rearranged TCR beta genes was amplified from genomic DNA by a multiplex PCR assay. Amplified TCR beta libraries were sequenced as 87-base-pair reads on the Illumina HiSeq System. Processing in the source paper ran as follows. A later analysis counted approximately 76 million unique TCR beta chains across the 650 to 700 repertoires, and around 9.9 million of these chains were shared by at least two donors. Raw reads were error-corrected and collapsed into unique sequences by a nearest-neighbor algorithm in which closely related sequences were merged to remove PCR and sequencing errors. CDR3 sequences were aligned to IMGT reference sequences to assign V, D and J gene segments. For a sequence to be retained, a match of at least six nucleotides to both a V gene segment and a J gene segment was required. Rearrangements were classified as productive when the CDR3 lacked stop codons and remained in frame with V and J, and all other rearrangements were classified as non-productive. CDR3 was defined by IMGT convention, running from the second conserved V-encoded cysteine to the conserved J-encoded phenylalanine. In an earlier analysis of 587 of the donors, sequences lacking an unambiguous match to a single V gene segment were excluded. An earlier analysis of roughly 590 of the donors called V segments functional above 56.7% productive rearrangements and segregating when the between-donor standard deviation exceeded 5%. A statistical classification framework was built to diagnose cytomegalovirus status from the catalog of TCR beta chain sequences. In a later analysis, V and J genes were assigned by comparing TCR nucleotide sequences against IMGT/GENE-DB human TR gene sequences. A later analysis assigned CDR3 sequences and most-parsimonious VDJ recombination scenarios with the TCRdist pipeline. In a later analysis, each TCR beta chain was defined by its CDR3 amino acid sequence together with its V-gene family, and reads without a unique V-gene family were excluded. To address suspected cross-contamination and a sequencing artifact, a later analysis removed under 600 highly shared, low-generation-probability nucleotide sequences. In a later analysis, a clonal expansion index was calculated for each public chain from normalized within-repertoire ranks of inferred template counts. In a later analysis, generation probabilities were computed using a VDJ recombination model fitted to out-of-frame rearrangements, and the results were checked against IGoR. Hypergeometric tests were used in a later analysis to score TCR-TCR, TCR-HLA and TCR-CMV co-occurrence, with a repertoire-size bias correction applied to the TCR pairs. To estimate false discovery rates, a later analysis permuted the HLA or CMV assignments 20 times. A later analysis grouped co-occurring TCRs with DBSCAN, adding TCRdist sequence similarity when clustering within HLA-allele-positive subsets. For co-occurrence clustering, repertoires with fewer than 30,000 or more than 120,000 public chains were excluded, along with five repertoires with anomalous nucleotide sharing. Held by TCRdb, this immuneACCESS table contains in-frame sequences only and omits some clones. Under half of the omission traces to an unresolved V gene where checked; the cause of the rest is unknown. D and trimming were read from the DNA, whereas the V and J calls and clone size are those reported in that table. The sample table holds 150,000 to 200,000 clones, of which less than 75% were seen once. About 1.4% of the sample belongs to the ten largest clones.

The cohort was made up of 666 healthy bone marrow donors. At the time of sampling, all cohort members were nominally healthy, though unrecorded immune exposures were likely present. The donor tested CMV seronegative and was one of the 352 seronegative cohort members. A peripheral blood sample was collected from each donor, and TCR beta sequencing was performed on peripheral blood mononuclear cells. Genomic DNA was extracted from the blood cell samples with the Qiagen DNeasy Blood Extraction Kit. With regard to this clone: Which antigen it targets is not known. Relative to the germline gene, one junction end is altered; a read error may explain this.

The CDR3 goes from the cysteine to the phenylalanine over 14 residues. Here the CDR3 DNA is all that survives: 42 bases in frame from base 1. CDR1 SGHRS and CDR2 YFSETQ were looked up in the germline V gene. In this chain, TRBV5-1 is recombined with TRBJ2-1; the D region possibly corresponds to TRBD1 (6 bases align). Material: PBMCs. This TCR derives from a girl aged 5 to 17 in good health and CMV-seronegative. For the CDR3, the sequence is CASRQYRDTLEPLF. The DNA sequence is TGCGCCAGCAGACAATACCGGGACACCTTAGAACCTCTCTTC.